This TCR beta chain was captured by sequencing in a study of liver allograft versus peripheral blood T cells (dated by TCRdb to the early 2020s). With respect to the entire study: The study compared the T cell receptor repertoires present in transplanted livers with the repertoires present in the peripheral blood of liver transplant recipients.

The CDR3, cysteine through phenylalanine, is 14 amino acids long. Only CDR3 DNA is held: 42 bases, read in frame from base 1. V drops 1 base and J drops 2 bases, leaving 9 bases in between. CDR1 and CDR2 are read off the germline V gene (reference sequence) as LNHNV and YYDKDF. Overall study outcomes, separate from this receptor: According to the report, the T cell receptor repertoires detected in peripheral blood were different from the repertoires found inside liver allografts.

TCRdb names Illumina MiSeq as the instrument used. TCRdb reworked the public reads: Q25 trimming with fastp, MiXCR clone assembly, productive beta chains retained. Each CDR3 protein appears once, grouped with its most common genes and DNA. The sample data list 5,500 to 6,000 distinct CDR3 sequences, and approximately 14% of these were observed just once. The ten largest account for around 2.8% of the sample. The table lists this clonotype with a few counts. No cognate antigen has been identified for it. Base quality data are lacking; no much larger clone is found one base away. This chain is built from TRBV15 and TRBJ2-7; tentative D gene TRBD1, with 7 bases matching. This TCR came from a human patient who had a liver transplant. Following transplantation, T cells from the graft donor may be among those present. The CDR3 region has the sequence CATSRARGAYEQYF. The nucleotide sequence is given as TGTGCCACCAGCAGAGCCAGGGGGGCCTACGAGCAGTACTTC.